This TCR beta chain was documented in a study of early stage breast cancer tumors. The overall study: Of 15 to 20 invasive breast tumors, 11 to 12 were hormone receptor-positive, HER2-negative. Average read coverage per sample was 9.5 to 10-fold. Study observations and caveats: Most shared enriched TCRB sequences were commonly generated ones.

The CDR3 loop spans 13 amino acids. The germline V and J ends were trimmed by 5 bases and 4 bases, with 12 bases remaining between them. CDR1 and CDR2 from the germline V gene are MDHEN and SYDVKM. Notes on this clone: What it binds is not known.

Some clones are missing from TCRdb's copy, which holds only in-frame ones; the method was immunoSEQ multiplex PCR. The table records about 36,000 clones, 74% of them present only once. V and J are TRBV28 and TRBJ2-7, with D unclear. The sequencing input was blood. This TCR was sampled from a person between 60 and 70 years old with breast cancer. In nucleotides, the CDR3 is TGTGCCAGCAGTCCCTCCAGACCGTACGAGCAGTACTTC. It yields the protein CASSPSRPYEQYF.